This T cell receptor beta chain was documented in a study of radiation and T cells in renal cell carcinoma. Study-level information: Nephrectomy followed 15 Gy stereotactic body radiation by 4 weeks.

Sample time point: blood 2 weeks post-SBRT. Documented treatment: 15 Gy SBRT to primary tumor, nephrectomy 4 weeks later. Study outcomes and limitations: In blood, top tumor clones expanded by 2 weeks, shrinking by 4.

Generated by immunoSEQ multiplex PCR, the TCRdb table keeps only in-frame clones and is missing some. The profile shows about 150,000 clones, roughly 87% of them singletons. Concerning this clone: The target antigen is unknown.

The clonotype was recovered from a woman between 50 and 59 years old with renal cell carcinoma. The sequenced sample was blood, obtained from a patient whose treatment included radiotherapy and nephrectomy.

In nucleotides, the CDR3 is TGCGCCAGCAGCCAAGTGTTCGGGACAGACAAGCAGTATTTT. Translation gives CASSQVFGTDKQYF. The chain is built from TRBV4-3 and TRBJ2-3, with TRBD1 matching 7 bases. This CDR3 has 14 amino acids. V lost 1 base to trimming and J lost 11 bases; unmatched junction nucleotides: 9. The germline gives CDR1 LGHNA, CDR2 YSLEER.